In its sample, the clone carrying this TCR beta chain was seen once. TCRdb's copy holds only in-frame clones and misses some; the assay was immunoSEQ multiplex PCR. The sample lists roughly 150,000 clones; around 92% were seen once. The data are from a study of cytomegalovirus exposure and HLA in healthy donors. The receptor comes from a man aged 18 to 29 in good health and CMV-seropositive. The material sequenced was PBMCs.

CDR3 protein: CSVFRVGELFF. CDR3 coding DNA: TGCAGCGTTTTCAGGGTCGGGGAGCTGTTTTTT. The chain recombines TRBV29-1 with TRBJ2-2, with D possibly matching TRBD1 (5 bases). CDR3 length equals 11 residues. Per germline, CDR1 SQVTM and CDR2 ANQGSEA. Trimming stripped 5 bases from V and 7 bases from J, with 8 bases between.